The clone carrying this T cell receptor beta chain was seen more than once but under ten times. The assay was immunoSEQ multiplex PCR, and TCRdb's table has in-frame clones only and misses some. The sample consists of hundreds of thousands of clones, around 87% of them appearing once. This entry belongs to a study of shared T cell receptors in the human thymus. The V end was cut by 0 bases, the J end by 11 bases, with 16 bases between. The germline V gene has CDR1 LGHNA and CDR2 YNFKEQ. CDR3 size: 14 residues. These data also featured in a second study, about human thymus T cells. That work states: Each of the donors was a healthy Finnish infant who was undergoing open corrective cardiac surgery for congenital heart defects. Corrective cardiac surgery supplied the resected thymus tissue. Apparent skewing of V and J gene usage characterized both thymic and blood repertoires.

The chain employs TRBV4-2 and TRBJ1-1, with D unclear. Sequenced input: thymocytes. The TCR was taken from a boy in the first two years of life with a congenital heart defect. CDR3 protein: CASSQDRVGFWAFF. The CDR3 nucleotides read TGTGCCAGCAGCCAAGATCGGGTAGGTTTTTGGGCTTTCTTT.